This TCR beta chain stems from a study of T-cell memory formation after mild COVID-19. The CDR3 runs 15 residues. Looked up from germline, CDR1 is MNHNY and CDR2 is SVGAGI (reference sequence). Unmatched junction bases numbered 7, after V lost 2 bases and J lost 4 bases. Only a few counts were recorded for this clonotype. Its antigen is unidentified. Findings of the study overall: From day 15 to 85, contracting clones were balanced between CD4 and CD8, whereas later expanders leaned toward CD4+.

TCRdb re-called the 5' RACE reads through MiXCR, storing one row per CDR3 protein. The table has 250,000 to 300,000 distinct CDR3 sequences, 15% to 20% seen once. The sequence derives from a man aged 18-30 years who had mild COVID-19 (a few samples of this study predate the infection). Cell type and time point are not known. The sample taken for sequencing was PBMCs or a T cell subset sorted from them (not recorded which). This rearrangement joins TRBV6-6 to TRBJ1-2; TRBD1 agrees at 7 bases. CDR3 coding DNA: TGTGCCAGCAGTTACCTAGACAGGGTGACCTATGGCTACACCTTC. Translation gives CASSYLDRVTYGYTF.